This T cell receptor beta chain was recovered during a study of T-cell memory formation after mild COVID-19. Deletions cut 6 bases from V and 2 bases from J, with 11 bases between. Germline CDR1 is MNHNS and CDR2 is SASEGT. The CDR3 has 13 amino acids. TCRdb used MiXCR to reprocess the 5' RACE reads, holding one entry per CDR3 protein. This table has roughly 350,000 distinct CDR3 sequences, about 13% appearing once. The chain combines TRBV6-1 with TRBJ2-7, with a tentative D call TRBD1 (5 bases). The sequence derives from a man between 18 and 29 years old who had mild COVID-19 (a few samples of this study predate the infection). Cell type and time point are not known. Sample: PBMCs or a T cell subset sorted from them (not recorded which). CDR3 DNA sequence: TGTGCCAGCAGCCGACAGAGACCCTACGAGCAGTACTTC. It specifies CASSRQRPYEQYF.